This entry lists 18 T cell receptor beta chains sequenced from one sample in a study of T cell responses to AZD1222 COVID-19 vaccine. Clones were sequenced by immunoSEQ multiplex PCR, and TCRdb holds only the in-frame ones, with some missing. The table has over 100,000 clones, roughly 90% seen once. The sample in question was peripheral blood, obtained on day 0 of AZD1222 vaccination. Source of these receptors: an adult in good health.

The chain combines TRBV15 with TRBJ1-3; no firm D call. The germline V and J ends were trimmed by 0 bases and 4 bases, with 7 bases remaining between them. The CDR3 length is 14 residues. Germline loops: CDR1 LNHNV, CDR2 YYDKDF (reference sequence). The CDR3 reads CATSRDPSGNTIYF. Written as DNA, the CDR3 is TGTGCCACCAGCAGAGACCCCTCGGGAAACACCATATATTTT.

The J gene is TRBJ1-5, the V gene TRBV25-1, with D maybe TRBD1 (5 bases). Germline V CDR1 and CDR2: MGHDK, SYGVNS. Deletions cut 3 bases from V and 6 bases from J, with 15 bases between. The CDR3 covers 15 residues. This CDR3 is CASSDSTEGRQPQHF. The DNA for the CDR3 is TGTGCCAGCAGTGACTCCACGGAGGGGCGTCAGCCCCAGCATTTT. Full variable domain (outside the CDR3, taken from reference TRBV25-1 and TRBJ1-5): EADIYQTPRYLVIGTGKKITLECSQTMGHDKMYWYQQDPGMELHLIHYSYGVNSTEKGDLSSESTVSRIRTEHFPLTLESARPSHTSQYLCASSDSTEGRQPQHFGDGTRLSIL.

The V call is TRBV19, the J call TRBJ2-7; 7 bases are a match to TRBD1. Looked up from germline, CDR1 is LNHDA and CDR2 is SQIVND (reference sequence). The trim removed 6 bases at V and 3 bases at J, leaving 8 bases unmatched. This CDR3 has 14 residues. The chain's CDR3 is CASSRQGVDYEQYF. In DNA form, the CDR3 reads TGTGCCAGTAGCCGACAGGGAGTCGACTACGAGCAGTACTTC.

V usage is TRBV7-6 and J usage is TRBJ1-5, with D unclear. The CDR3 loop spans 15 amino acids. Germline V CDR1 and CDR2: SGHVS, FNYEAQ. V was trimmed by 1 base and J by 0 bases, leaving 7 bases between them. Here the CDR3 DNA reads TGTGCCAGCAGCTTAGGACAAAATAGCAATCAGCCCCAGCATTTT. This encodes CASSLGQNSNQPQHF.

The chain is built from TRBV4-1 and TRBJ1-1, with D unclear. Between the trimmed V and J ends, which lost 4 bases and 5 bases, there was a span of 5 bases. Looked up from germline, CDR1 is MGHRA and CDR2 is YSYEKL. The CDR3 sequence is 11 residues long. The CDR3 loop reads CASSLGTEAFF. The CDR3 bases are TGCGCCAGCAGCCTGGGAACTGAAGCTTTCTTT.

V and J are TRBV9 and TRBJ1-3; the D is unclear. With 0 bases removed from V and 2 bases from J, the gap between germline ends came to 9 bases. CDR3 length: 15 amino acids. Germline V gene lookup returns CDR1 SGDLS and CDR2 YYNGEE. CDR3 coding DNA: TGTGCCAGCAGCGTAGACGAGGGTGCTGGAAACACCATATATTTT. It is translated as CASSVDEGAGNTIYF. The variable domain in full, with the rest retrieved from reference TRBV9 and TRBJ1-3, is DSGVTQTPKHLITATGQRVTLRCSPRSGDLSVYWYQQSLDQGLQFLIQYYNGEERAKGNILERFSAQQFPDLHSELNLSSLELGDSALYFCASSVDEGAGNTIYFGEGSWLTVV.

In the case of this clone: It is unclear where the CDR3 begins or ends on the DNA, so no DNA is shown, and the CDR3 is as TCRdb lists it. V is TRBV12-3 or TRBV12-4 and J is TRBJ1-2. The CDR3 is 13 amino acids long, termini counted. CDR3: CASSLERDYGYTF.

This clone was seen a single time. This chain connects TRBV6-5 to TRBJ2-7; D is uncertain. Germline CDR1 MNHEY, CDR2 SVGAGI. Trimming took 3 bases from V and 9 from J, leaving 15 bases between them. This CDR3 comprises 13 residues. The CDR3 sequence: CASSYKTLGVQYF. The CDR3 DNA reads as TGTGCCAGCAGTTATAAGACGCTAGGCGTGCAGTACTTC.

J is TRBJ2-7 and V is TRBV9; D ambiguous. This CDR3 has 14 amino acids. CDR1 and CDR2 from the germline V gene are SGDLS and YYNGEE. V gave up 5 bases and J gave up 2 bases, with 14 bases separating them. CDR3 region: CASSNVEPTYEQYF. CDR3 nucleotide sequence: TGTGCCAGCAGTAACGTAGAGCCAACCTACGAGCAGTACTTC.

The chain combines TRBV5-1 with TRBJ1-4, with 9 bases identical to TRBD1. Trimming cost V 4 bases and J 2 bases; bases outside gene matches: 9. Germline-derived CDR1 and CDR2 are SGHRS and YFSETQ. The CDR3 is 17 amino acids. CDR3 loop: CASSRTDRGWTNEKLFF. CDR3 nucleotides: TGCGCCAGCAGCAGAACGGACAGGGGCTGGACTAATGAAAAACTGTTTTTT.

CDR3 sequence (DNA): TGTGCCAGCAGGGGCGCCGGGGATTCACCCCTCCACTTT. As protein: CASRGAGDSPLHF. The chain employs TRBV7-9 and TRBJ1-6; no firm D call. Trimming took 6 bases from V and 8 from J, leaving 11 bases between them. The V gene's germline CDR1 is SEHNR and CDR2 FQNEAQ (reference sequence). CDR3 length equals 13 residues.

The chain uses TRBV6-1 and TRBJ2-7; the D is unclear. Trimming shortened V by 2 bases and J by 4 bases, and 3 bases separated the two germline ends. The V gene's germline CDR1 is MNHNS and CDR2 SASEGT. CDR3 size: 11 residues. The CDR3, as DNA: TGTGCCAGCAGTGAATCATACGAGCAGTACTTC. This sequence encodes CASSESYEQYF.

V is TRBV7-9 and J is TRBJ1-2, with a weak D call TRBD1 (5 bases). V was clipped by 2 bases and J by 7 bases, with 11 bases between them. CDR3 length: 13 residues. Germline values: CDR1 SEHNR, CDR2 FQNEAQ (reference sequence). CDR3 nucleotides: TGTGCCAGCAGCTTAACGGCAGGGACTGGCTACACCTTC. Its translation: CASSLTAGTGYTF. Filled out from reference TRBV7-9 and TRBJ1-2, the complete variable domain reads DTGVSQNPRHKITKRGQNVTFRCDPISEHNRLYWYRQTLGQGPEFLTYFQNEAQLEKSRLLSDRFSAERPKGSFSTLEIQRTEQGDSAMYLCASSLTAGTGYTFGSGTRLTVV.

This rearrangement joins TRBV19 to TRBJ2-3, with 8 positions matching TRBD2. The length of the CDR3 is 20 residues. Germline V gives CDR1 LNHDA, CDR2 SQIVND (reference sequence). J gave up 2 bases and V 2 bases, and 18 bases lay outside the gene matches. CDR3 sequence reads: CASSIFRPSTAGGVTDTQYF. CDR3 in DNA: TGTGCCAGTAGTATATTCCGACCCTCTACGGCGGGGGGCGTCACAGATACGCAGTATTTT.

This clone has a handful of counts. The CDR3 loop reads CASSRDTELGELFF. The CDR3 DNA is TGTGCCAGCAGCCGGGACACTGAACTCGGGGAGCTGTTTTTT. This chain links TRBV6-4 with TRBJ2-2; possible D gene TRBD1, 6 bases. Germline V lookup: CDR1 MRHNA, CDR2 SNTAGT. The CDR3 spans 14 residues. V was pared by 6 bases and J by 7 bases, with 15 bases between.

The rearrangement joins TRBV12-3 or TRBV12-4 to TRBJ1-2; 7 nucleotides line up with TRBD1. V dropped 6 bases and J dropped 5; count of bases not matched to a gene: 6. CDR3 length equals 13 residues. DNA for the CDR3: TGTGCCAGCAGGCCAGGGGGGAGGTATGGCTACACCTTC. Its protein product is CASRPGGRYGYTF.

V and J are TRBV5-1 and TRBJ2-1; 8 nucleotides align to TRBD1. The CDR3 covers 14 residues. V lost 4 bases to trimming and J lost 9 bases; unmatched junction nucleotides: 9. CDR1 and CDR2 from the germline V gene are SGHRS and YFSETQ. The DNA for the CDR3 is TGCGCCAGCAGCGCGGACAGGGTGGATCGTGAGCAGTTCTTC. It specifies CASSADRVDREQFF.

This chain links TRBV19 with TRBJ1-4; the match to TRBD1 covers 8 bases. Trimming cost V 5 bases and J 9 bases; bases outside gene matches: 5. Germline values: CDR1 LNHDA, CDR2 SQIVND (reference sequence). The CDR3 length is 13 residues. As DNA, the CDR3 is TGTGCCAGTAGTCGGACAGGGTTGCAAAAACTGTTTTTT. Translated, it gives CASSRTGLQKLFF.